This TCR beta chain came from a study of T cells expressing NK-cell markers. The study's findings and limits: Four donors likewise had their CD3+CD56-NKG2C+ fraction led by these clonotypes.

The CDR3 totals 15 residues. Germline CDR1 is SGHTS and CDR2 is YDEGEE. 5'RACE template switching built TCR beta cDNA with unique molecular identifiers. TCRdb processed the 5' RACE reads again and assigns one entry to each CDR3 protein, with no DNA. The sample holds 550,000 or so distinct CDR3 sequences. With respect to this clonotype: Its specificity is unknown.

The TCR was taken from a man between 18 and 29 years old in good health. V gene TRBV5-8 combines with J gene TRBJ2-2; TCRdb's assignment of TRBD1 cannot be checked, as there is no DNA. The specimen was blood T cells: a sorted CD56 or NKG2C T cell subset, CD4+ or CD8+ T cells, or bulk PBMC T cells (not recorded which). CDR3 region: CASSLRHRGTGELFF.